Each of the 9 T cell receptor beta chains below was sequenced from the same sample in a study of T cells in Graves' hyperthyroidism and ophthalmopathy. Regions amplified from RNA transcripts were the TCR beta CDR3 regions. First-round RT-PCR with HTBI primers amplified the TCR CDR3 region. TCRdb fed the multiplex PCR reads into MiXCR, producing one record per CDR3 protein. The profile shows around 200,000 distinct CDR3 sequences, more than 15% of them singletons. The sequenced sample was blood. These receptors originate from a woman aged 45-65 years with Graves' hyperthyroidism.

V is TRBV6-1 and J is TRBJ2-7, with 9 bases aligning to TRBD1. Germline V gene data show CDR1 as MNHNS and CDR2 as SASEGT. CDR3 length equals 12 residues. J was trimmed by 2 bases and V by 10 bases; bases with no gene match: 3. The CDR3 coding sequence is TGTGCCATGGGACAGGGCGCCTACGAGCAGTACTTC. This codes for CAMGQGAYEQYF.

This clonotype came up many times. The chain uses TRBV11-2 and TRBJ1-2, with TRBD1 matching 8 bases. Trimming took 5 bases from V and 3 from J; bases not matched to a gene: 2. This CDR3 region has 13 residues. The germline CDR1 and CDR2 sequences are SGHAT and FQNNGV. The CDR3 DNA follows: TGTGCCAGCAGCCGGGACAGGTACTATGGCTACACCTTC. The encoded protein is CASSRDRYYGYTF.

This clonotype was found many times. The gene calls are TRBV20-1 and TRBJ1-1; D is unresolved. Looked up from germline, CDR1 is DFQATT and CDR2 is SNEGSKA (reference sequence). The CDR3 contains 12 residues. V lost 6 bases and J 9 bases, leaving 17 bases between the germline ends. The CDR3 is CSAHNQTLKAFF. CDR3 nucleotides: TGCAGTGCCCACAATCAAACACTGAAAGCTTTCTTT.

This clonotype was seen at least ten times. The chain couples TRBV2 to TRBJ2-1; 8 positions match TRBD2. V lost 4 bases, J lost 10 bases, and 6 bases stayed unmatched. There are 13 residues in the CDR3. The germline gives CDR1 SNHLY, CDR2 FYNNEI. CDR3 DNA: TGTGCCAGCAGTGGCGGGGGGCTTTGGGAGCAGTTCTTC. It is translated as CASSGGGLWEQFF. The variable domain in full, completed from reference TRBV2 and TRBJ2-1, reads EPEVTQTPSHQVTQMGQEVILRCVPISNHLYFYWYRQILGQKVEFLVSFYNNEISEKSEIFDDQFSVERPDGSNFTLKIRSTKLEDSAMYFCASSGGGLWEQFFGPGTRLTVL.

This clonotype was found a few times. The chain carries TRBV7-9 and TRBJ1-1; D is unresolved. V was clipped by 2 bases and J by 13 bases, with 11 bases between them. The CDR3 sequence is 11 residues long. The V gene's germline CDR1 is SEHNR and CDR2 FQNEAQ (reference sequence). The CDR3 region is CASSLSWVVFF. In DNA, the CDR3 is TGTGCCAGCAGCTTATCTTGGGTAGTTTTCTTT.

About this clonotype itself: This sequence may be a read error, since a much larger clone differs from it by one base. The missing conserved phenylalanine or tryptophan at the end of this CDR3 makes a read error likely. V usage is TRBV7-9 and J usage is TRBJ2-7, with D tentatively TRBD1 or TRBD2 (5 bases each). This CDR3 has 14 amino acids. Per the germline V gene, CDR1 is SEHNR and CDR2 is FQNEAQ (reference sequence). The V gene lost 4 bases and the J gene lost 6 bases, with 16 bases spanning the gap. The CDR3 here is CASSSHGGQGEQYL. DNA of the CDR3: TGTGCCAGCAGCTCGCATGGGGGTCAGGGCGAGCAGTACCTC.

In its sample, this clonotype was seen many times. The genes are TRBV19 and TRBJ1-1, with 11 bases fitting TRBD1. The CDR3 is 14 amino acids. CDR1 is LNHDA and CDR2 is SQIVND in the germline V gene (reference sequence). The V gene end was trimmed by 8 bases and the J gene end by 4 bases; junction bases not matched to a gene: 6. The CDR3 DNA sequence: TGTGCCAGTGCTTCCGGGACAGGGGGCACTGAAGCTTTCTTT. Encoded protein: CASASGTGGTEAFF.

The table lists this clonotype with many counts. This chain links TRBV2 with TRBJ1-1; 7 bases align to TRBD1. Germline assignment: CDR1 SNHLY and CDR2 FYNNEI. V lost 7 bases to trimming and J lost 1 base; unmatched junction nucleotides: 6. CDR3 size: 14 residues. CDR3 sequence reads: CASMWDRPNTEAFF. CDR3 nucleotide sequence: TGTGCCAGCATGTGGGACAGACCGAACACTGAAGCTTTCTTT.

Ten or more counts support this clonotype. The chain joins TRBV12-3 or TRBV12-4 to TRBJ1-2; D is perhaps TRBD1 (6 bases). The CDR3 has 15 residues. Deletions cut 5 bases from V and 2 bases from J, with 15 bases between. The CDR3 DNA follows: TGTGCCAGCAGTCGGGGGACATCCACCAACTATGGCTACACCTTC. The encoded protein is CASSRGTSTNYGYTF.